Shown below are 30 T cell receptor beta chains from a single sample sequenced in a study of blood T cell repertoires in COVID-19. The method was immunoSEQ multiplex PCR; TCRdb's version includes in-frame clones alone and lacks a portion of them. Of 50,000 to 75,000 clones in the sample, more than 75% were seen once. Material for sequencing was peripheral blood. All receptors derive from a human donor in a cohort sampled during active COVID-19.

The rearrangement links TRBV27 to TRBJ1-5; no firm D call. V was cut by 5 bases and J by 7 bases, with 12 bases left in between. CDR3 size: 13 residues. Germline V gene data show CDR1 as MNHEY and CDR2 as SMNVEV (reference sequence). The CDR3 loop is CASSVERRQPQHF. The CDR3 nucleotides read TGTGCCAGCAGTGTAGAGCGGAGGCAGCCCCAGCATTTT.

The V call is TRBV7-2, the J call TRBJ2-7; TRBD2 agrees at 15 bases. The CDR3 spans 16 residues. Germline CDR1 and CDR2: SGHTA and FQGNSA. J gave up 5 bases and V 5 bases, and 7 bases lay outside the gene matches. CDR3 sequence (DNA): TGTGCCAGCAGCCTGAGGGGACTAGCGGGGGGCCACGAGCAGTACTTC. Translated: CASSLRGLAGGHEQYF.

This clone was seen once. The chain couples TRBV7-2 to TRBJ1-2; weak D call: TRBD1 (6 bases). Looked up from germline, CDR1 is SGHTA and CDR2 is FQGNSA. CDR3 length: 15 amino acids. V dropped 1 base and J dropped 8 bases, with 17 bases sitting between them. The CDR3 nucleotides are TGTGCCAGCAGCTTAGGGGGGGGCCCCCAGGCGGGCTACACCTTC. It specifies CASSLGGGPQAGYTF.

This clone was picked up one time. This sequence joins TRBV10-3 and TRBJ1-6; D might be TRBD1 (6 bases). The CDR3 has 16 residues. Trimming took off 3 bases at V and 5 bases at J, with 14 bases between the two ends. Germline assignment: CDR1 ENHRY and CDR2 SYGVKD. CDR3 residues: CAISDGPGEHNSPLHF. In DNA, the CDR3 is TGTGCCATCAGTGACGGGCCAGGGGAGCATAATTCACCCCTCCACTTT.

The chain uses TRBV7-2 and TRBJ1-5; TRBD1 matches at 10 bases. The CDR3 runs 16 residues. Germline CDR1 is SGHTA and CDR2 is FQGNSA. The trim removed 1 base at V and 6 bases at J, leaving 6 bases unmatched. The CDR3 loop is CASSLGDRGVGQPQHF. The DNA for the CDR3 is TGTGCCAGCAGCTTAGGGGACAGGGGAGTTGGTCAGCCCCAGCATTTT.

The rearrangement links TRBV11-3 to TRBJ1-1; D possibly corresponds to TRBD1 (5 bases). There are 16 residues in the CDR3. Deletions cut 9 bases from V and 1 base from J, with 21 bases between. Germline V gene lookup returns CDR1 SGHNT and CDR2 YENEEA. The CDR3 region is CARPSLGPRPNTEAFF. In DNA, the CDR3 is TGTGCCAGGCCTTCACTGGGGCCCCGACCGAACACTGAAGCTTTCTTT.

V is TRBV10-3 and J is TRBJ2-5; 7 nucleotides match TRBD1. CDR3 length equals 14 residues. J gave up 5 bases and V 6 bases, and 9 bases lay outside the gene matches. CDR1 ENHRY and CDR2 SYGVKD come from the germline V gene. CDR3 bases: TGTGCCATCAGCCCCCAGGGGGTTGGCGAGACCCAGTACTTC. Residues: CAISPQGVGETQYF.

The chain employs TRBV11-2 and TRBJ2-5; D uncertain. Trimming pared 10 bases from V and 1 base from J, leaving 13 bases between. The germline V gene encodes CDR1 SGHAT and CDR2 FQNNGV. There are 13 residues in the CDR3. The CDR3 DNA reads TGTGCCACCGCCGACTGGGTCCAAGAGACCCAGTACTTC. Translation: CATADWVQETQYF.

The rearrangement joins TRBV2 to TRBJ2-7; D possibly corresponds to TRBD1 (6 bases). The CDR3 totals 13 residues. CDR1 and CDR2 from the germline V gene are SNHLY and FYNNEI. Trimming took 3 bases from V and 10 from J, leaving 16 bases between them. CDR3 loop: CASSEGTSPRQYF. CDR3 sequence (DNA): TGTGCCAGCAGTGAGGGGACATCACCCCGACAGTACTTC.

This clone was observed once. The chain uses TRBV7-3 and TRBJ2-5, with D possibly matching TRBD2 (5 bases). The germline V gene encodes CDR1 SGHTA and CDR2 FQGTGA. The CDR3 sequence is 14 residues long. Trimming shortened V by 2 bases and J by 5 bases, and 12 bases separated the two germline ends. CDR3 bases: TGTGCCAGCAGCTTATACGCGGGCGCGGAGACCCAGTACTTC. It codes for CASSLYAGAETQYF.

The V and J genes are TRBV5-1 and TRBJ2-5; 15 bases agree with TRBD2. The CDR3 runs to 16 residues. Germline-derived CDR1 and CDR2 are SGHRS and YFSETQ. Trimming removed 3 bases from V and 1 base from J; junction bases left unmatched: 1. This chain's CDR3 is CASSWGLAGGQETQYF. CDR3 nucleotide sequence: TGCGCCAGCAGCTGGGGACTAGCGGGGGGCCAAGAGACCCAGTACTTC.

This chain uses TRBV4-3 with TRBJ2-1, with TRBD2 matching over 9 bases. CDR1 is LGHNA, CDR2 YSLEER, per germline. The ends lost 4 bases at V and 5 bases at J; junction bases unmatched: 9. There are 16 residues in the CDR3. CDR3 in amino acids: CASSPRGGGSDNEQFF. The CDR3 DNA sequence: TGCGCCAGCAGCCCTCGCGGGGGGGGCTCGGACAATGAGCAGTTCTTC.

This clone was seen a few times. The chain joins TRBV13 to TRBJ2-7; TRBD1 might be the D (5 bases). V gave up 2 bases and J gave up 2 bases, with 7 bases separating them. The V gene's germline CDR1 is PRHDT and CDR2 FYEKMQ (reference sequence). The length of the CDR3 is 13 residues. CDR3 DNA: TGTGCCAGCAGCTTAAAACAGGCCTACGAGCAGTACTTC. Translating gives CASSLKQAYEQYF.

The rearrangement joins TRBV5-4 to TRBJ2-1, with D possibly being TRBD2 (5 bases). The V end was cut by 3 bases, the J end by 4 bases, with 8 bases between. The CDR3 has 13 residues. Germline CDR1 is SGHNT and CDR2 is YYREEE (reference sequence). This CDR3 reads CASSSDFYNEQFF. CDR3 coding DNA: TGTGCCAGCAGCTCGGACTTTTACAATGAGCAGTTCTTC.

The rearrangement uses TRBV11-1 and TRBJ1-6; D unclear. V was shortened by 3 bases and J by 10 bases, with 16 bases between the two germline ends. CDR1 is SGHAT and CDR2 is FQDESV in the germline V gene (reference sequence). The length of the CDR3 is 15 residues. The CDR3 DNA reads TGTGCCAGCAGCTTGGACGGGGAAAGATCGTCACCCCTCCACTTT. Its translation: CASSLDGERSSPLHF.

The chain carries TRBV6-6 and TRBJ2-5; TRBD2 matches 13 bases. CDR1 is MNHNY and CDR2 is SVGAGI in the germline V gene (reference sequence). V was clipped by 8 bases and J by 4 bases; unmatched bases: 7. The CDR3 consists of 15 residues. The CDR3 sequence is CASLRLAGGSETQYF. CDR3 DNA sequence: TGTGCCAGCCTCAGACTAGCGGGGGGATCAGAGACCCAGTACTTC.

The CDR3, as DNA: TGTGCCAGCAGTGATAGCCAGATCGTAAAACTGTTTTTT. Translated, it gives CASSDSQIVKLFF. The chain has TRBV25-1 and TRBJ1-4; no firm D call. The CDR3 is 13 amino acids. From germline, CDR1 is MGHDK and CDR2 SYGVNS. Trimming cost V 3 bases and J 10 bases, with 12 bases left between them.

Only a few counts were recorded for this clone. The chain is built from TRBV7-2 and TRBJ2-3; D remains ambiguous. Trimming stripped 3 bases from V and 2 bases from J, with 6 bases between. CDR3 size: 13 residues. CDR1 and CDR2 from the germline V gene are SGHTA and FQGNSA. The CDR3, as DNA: TGTGCCAGCAGCTTTTCTTCCACAGATACGCAGTATTTT. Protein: CASSFSSTDTQYF.

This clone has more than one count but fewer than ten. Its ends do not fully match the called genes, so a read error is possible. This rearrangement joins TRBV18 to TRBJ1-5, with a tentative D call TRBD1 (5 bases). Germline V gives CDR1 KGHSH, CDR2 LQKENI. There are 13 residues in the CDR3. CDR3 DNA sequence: TGTGCCAGCTCACCCCAGGGCCTTCAGGCCCAGCATTTT. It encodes CASSPQGLQAQHF.

As DNA, the CDR3 is TGTGCCAGCAGTAGGACAGTATTTAATTCACCCCTCCACTTT. This codes for CASSRTVFNSPLHF. The chain employs TRBV6-5 and TRBJ1-6; TRBD1 might be the D (6 bases). V lost 5 bases and J lost 6, with 11 bases in between. The CDR3 consists of 14 residues. Germline V lookup: CDR1 MNHEY, CDR2 SVGAGI.

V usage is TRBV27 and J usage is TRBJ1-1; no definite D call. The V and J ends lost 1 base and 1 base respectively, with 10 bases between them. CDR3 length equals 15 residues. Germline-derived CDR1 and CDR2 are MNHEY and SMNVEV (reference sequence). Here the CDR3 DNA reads TGTGCCAGCAGTTTATATAGGCCAGGGAACACTGAAGCTTTCTTT. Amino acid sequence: CASSLYRPGNTEAFF.

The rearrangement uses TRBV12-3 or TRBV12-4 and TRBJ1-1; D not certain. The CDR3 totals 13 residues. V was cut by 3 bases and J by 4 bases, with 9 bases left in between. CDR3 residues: CASSFGGGTEAFF. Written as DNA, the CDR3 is TGTGCCAGCAGTTTCGGAGGCGGCACTGAAGCTTTCTTT.

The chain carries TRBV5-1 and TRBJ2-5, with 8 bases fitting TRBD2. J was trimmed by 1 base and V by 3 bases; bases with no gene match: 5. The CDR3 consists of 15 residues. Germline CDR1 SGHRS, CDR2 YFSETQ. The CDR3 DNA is TGCGCCAGCAGCTCAGGCGGGGGGATCCAAGAGACCCAGTACTTC. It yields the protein CASSSGGGIQETQYF. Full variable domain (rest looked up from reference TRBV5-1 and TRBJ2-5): KAGVTQTPRYLIKTRGQQVTLSCSPISGHRSVSWYQQTPGQGLQFLFEYFSETQRNKGNFPGRFSGRQFSNSRSEMNVSTLELGDSALYLCASSSGGGIQETQYFGPGTRLLVL.

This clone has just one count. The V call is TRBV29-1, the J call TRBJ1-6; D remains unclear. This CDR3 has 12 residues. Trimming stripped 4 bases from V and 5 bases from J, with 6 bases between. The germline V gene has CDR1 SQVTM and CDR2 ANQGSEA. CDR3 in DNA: TGCAGCGTTGCCGAGAATAATTCACCCCTCCACTTT. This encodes CSVAENNSPLHF.

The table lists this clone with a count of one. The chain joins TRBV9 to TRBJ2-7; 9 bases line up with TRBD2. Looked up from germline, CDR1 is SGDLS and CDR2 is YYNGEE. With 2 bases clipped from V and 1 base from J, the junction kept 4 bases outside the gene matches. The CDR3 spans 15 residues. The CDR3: CASSVTSGGSYEQYF. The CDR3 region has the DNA TGTGCCAGCAGCGTTACGAGCGGGGGGTCCTACGAGCAGTACTTC.

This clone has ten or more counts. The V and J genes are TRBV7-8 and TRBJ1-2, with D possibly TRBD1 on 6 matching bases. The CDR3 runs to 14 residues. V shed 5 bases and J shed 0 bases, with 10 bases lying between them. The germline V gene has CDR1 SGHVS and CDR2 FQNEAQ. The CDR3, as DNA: TGTGCCAGCAGCCTAGACAGGCCTAACTATGGCTACACCTTC. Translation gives CASSLDRPNYGYTF.

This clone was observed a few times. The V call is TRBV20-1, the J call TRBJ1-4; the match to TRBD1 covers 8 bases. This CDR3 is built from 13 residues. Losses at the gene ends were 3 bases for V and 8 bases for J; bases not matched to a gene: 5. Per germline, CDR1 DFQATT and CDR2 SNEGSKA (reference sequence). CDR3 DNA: TGCAGTGCTAGTGCAGGGGGCGAGGAAAAACTGTTTTTT. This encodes CSASAGGEEKLFF.

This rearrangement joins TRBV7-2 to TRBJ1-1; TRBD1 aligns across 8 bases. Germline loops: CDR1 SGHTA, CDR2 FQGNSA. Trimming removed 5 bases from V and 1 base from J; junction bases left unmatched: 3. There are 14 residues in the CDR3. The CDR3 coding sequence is TGTGCCAGCAGCCCGGACAGGGCGAACACTGAAGCTTTCTTT. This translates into CASSPDRANTEAFF.

CDR3 nucleotides: TGTGCCAGCAGCCAAGATACCGCGAATTCACCCCTCCACTTT. Encoded protein: CASSQDTANSPLHF. J is TRBJ1-6 and V is TRBV4-2; D is undetermined. Trimming shortened V by 0 bases and J by 7 bases, and 7 bases separated the two germline ends. The CDR3 consists of 14 residues. CDR1 and CDR2 (germline): LGHNA, YNFKEQ.

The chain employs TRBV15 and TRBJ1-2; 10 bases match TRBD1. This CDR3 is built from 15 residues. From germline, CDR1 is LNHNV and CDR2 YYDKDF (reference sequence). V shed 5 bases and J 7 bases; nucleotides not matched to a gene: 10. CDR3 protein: CATSEGTGAHRGYTF. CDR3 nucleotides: TGTGCCACCAGCGAAGGGACAGGGGCCCACCGTGGCTACACCTTC.